This T cell receptor (beta chain) was sequenced during a study of response to subunit inactivated influenza vaccine. V was pared by 6 bases and J by 5 bases, with 7 bases between. The CDR3 spans 11 residues. CDR1 and CDR2 (germline): MDHEN, SYDVKM. From the RT-PCR reads, TCRdb called clonotypes with MiXCR, one entry per CDR3 protein. The sample contains about 650,000 distinct CDR3 sequences, less than 20% of which appear only once. The study, taken as a whole, reports: The authors proposed limited new T cell recruitment per seasonal influenza vaccination.

As to this clonotype: Its antigen is not known.

The starting material was PBMCs from blood, obtained less than 13 days after vaccination. The source of this sequence is a man aged 45-65 years who received an inactivated influenza vaccine. The chain couples TRBV28 to TRBJ1-2; D is unresolved. The CDR3, as DNA: TGTGCCAGCAGATTTGAGTATGGCTACACCTTC. Amino acids: CASRFEYGYTF.